This TCR beta chain comes out of a study of blood T cell repertoires in COVID-19. In the study's own analysis: Amplification with reference gene primers provided the estimates of nucleated cell counts. Profiled with immunoSEQ multiplex PCR; TCRdb holds only in-frame clones, not every one. The DNA gave D and trimming, while V, J and clone size come from that table. The sample lists 100,000 to 120,000 clones; nearly 90% were seen once. This sequence was found in an older woman who had recovered from COVID-19. Material: peripheral blood.

This chain's CDR3 is CASSPGQGFSYEQYF. The CDR3 bases are TGTGCCAGCAGCCCTGGACAGGGATTCTCCTACGAGCAGTACTTC. The chain links TRBV5-4 to TRBJ2-7; 8 bases align to TRBD1. The germline V gene has CDR1 SGHNT and CDR2 YYREEE (reference sequence). The CDR3 contains 15 residues. V lost 4 bases, J lost 0 bases, and 6 bases stayed unmatched.